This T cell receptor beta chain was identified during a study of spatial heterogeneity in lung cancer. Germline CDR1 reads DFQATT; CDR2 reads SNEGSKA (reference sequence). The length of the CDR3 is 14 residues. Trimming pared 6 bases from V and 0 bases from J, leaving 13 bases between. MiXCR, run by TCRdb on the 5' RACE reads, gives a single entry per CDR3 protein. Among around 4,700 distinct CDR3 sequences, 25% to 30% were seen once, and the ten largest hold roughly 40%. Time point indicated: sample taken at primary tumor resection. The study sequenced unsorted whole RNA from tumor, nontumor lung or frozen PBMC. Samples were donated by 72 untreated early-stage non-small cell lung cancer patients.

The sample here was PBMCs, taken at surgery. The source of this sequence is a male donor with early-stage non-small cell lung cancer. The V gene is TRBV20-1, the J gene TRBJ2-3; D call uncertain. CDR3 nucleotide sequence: TGCAGTGCCGCAGGCTGGGCTAGCACAGATACGCAGTATTTT. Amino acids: CSAAGWASTDTQYF.